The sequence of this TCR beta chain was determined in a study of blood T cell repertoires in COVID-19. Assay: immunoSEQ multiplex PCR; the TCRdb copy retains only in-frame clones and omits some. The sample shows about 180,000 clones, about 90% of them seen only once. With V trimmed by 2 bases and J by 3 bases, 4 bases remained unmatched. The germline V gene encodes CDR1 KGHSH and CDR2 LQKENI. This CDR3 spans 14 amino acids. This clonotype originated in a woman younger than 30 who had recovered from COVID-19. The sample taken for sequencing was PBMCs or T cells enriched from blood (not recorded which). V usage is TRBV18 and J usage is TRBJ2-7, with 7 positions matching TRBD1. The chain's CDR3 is CASSPGTDGYEQYF. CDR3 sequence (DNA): TGTGCCAGCTCACCAGGGACAGATGGCTACGAGCAGTACTTC.